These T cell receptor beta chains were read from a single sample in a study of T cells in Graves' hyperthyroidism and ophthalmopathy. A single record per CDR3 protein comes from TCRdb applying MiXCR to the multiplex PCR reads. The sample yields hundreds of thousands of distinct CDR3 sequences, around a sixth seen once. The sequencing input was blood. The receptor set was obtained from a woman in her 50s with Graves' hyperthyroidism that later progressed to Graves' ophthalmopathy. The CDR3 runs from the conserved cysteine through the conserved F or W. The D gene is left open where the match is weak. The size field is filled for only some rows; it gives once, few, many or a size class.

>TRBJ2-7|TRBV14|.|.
CASSQGSVHEQYF
TGTGCCAGCAGCCAAGGTTCGGTCCACGAGCAGTACTTC
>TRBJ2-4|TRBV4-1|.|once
CASSGSVIAKNIQYF
TGCGCCAGCAGTGGGAGTGTTATAGCCAAAAACATTCAGTACTTC
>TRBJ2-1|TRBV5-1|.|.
CASSFTANEQFF
TGCGCCAGCAGCTTTACAGCCAATGAGCAGTTCTTC
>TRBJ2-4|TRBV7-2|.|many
CASSLGGAIAKNIQYF
TGTGCCAGCAGCTTAGGCGGGGCGATAGCCAAAAACATTCAGTACTTC
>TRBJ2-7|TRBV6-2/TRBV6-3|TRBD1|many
CASSLVLTGGNSYEQYF
TGTGCCAGCAGTTTAGTACTTACAGGGGGAAACTCCTACGAGCAGTACTTC
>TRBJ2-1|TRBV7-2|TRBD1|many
CASRETGGLNEQFF
TGTGCCAGCAGGGAGACAGGGGGCCTCAATGAGCAGTTCTTC
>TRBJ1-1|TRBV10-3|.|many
CAISEPPGGTNAFF
TGTGCCATCAGTGAGCCCCCGGGGGGGACGAATGCTTTCTTT
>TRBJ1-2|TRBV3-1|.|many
CASSLPSMGGYTF
TGTGCCAGCAGCCTGCCTTCTATGGGAGGCTACACCTTC
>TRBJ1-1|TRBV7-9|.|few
CASSFLQVVSTEAFF
TGTGCCAGCAGCTTCTTACAGGTAGTTAGCACTGAAGCTTTCTTT
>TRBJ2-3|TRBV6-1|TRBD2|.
CASTDPGLAGVDTQYF
TGTGCCAGCACCGATCCGGGACTAGCGGGGGTAGATACGCAGTATTTT
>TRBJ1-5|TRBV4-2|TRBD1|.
CASSTGQGGDQPQHF
TGTGCCAGCAGCACCGGACAGGGAGGGGATCAGCCCCAGCATTTT